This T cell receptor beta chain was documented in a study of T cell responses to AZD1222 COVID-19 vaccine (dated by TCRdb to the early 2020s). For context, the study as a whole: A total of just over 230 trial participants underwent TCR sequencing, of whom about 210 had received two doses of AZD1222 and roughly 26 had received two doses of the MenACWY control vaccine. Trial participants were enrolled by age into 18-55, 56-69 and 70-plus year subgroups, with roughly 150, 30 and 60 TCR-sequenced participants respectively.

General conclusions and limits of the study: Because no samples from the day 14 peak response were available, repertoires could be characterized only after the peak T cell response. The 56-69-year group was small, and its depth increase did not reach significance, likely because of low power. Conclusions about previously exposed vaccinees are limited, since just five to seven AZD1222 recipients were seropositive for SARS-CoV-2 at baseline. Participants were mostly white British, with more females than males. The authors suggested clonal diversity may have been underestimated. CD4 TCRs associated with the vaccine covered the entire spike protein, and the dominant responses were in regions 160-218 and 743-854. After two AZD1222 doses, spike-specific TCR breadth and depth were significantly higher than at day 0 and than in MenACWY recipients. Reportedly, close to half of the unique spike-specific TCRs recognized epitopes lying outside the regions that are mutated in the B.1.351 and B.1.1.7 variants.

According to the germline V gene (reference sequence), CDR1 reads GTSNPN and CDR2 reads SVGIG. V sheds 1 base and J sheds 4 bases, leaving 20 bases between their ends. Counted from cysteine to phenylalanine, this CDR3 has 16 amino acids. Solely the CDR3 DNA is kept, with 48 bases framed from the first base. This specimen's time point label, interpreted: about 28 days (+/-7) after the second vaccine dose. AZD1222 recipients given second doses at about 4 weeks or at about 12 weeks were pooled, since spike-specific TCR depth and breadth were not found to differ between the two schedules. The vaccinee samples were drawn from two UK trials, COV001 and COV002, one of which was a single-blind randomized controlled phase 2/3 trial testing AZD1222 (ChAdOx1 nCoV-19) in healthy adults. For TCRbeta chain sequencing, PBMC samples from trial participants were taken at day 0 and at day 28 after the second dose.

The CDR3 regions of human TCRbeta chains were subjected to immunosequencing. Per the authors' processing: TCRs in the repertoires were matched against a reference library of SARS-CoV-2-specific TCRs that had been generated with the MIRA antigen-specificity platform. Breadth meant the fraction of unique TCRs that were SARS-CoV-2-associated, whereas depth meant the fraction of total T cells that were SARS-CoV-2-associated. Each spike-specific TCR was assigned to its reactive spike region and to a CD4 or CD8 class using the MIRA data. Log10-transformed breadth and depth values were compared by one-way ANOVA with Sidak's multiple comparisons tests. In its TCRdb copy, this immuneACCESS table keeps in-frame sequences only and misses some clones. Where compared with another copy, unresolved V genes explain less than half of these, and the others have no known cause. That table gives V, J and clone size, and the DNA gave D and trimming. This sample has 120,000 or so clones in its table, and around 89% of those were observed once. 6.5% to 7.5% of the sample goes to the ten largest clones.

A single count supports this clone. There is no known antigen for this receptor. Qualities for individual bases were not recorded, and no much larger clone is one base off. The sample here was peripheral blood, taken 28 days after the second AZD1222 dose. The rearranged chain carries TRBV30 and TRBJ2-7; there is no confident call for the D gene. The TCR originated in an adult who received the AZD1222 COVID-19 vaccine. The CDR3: CAWSAQFLLGRYEQYF. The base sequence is TGTGCCTGGAGTGCACAGTTTCTACTTGGTCGATACGAGCAGTACTTC. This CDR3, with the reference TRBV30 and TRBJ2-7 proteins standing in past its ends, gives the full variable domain SQTIHQWPATLVQPVGSPLSLECTVEGTSNPNLYWYRQAAGRGLQLLFYSVGIGQISSEVPQNLSASRPQDRQFILSSKKLLLSDSGFYLCAWSAQFLLGRYEQYFGPGTRLTVT.